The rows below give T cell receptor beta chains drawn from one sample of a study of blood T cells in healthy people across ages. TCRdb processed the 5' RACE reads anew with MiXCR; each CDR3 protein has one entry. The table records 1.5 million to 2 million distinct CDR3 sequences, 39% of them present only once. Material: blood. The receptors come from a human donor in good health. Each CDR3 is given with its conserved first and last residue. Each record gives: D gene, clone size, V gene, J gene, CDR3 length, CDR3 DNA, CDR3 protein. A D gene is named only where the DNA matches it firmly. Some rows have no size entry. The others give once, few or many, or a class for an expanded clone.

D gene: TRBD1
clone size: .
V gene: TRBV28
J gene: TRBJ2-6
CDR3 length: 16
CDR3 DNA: TGTGCCAGCAGCCACCGGGACAGGGCCGGGGCCAACGTCCTGACTTTC
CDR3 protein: CASSHRDRAGANVLTF

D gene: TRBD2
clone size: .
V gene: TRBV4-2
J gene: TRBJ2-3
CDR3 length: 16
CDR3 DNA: TGTGCCAGCAGATGGGGACTAGCGGGGACCACAGATACGCAGTATTTT
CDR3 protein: CASRWGLAGTTDTQYF

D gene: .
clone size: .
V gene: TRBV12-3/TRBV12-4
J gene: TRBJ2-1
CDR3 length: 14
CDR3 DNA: TGTGCCAGCAGTTCCTCGGTAGTAGCCAATGAGCAGTTCTTC
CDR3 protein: CASSSSVVANEQFF

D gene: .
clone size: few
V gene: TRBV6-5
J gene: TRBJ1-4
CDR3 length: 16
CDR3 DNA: TGTGCCAGCAGTAAGACACCGGACGGACCGAATGAAAAACTGTTTTTT
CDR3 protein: CASSKTPDGPNEKLFF

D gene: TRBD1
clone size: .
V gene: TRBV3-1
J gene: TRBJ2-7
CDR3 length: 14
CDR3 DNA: TGTGCCAGCAGTCTAACGGACAGGGGCTACGAGCAGTACTTC
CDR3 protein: CASSLTDRGYEQYF

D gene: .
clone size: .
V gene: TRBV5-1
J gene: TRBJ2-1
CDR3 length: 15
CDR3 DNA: TGCGCCAGCAGCTCGTACCGACCAGGAGCCAATGAGCAGTTCTTC
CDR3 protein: CASSSYRPGANEQFF

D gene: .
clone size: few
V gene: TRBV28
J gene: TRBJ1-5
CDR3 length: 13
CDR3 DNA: TGTGCCAGCAGAAAGAGGGGGAATCAGCCCCAGCATTTT
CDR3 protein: CASRKRGNQPQHF

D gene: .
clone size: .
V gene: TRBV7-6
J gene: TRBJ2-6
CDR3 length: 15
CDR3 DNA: TGTGCCAGCAGCTCCTTGATCTCTGGGGCCAACGTCCTGACTTTC
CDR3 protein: CASSSLISGANVLTF

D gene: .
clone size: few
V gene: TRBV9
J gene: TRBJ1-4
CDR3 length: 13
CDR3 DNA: TGTGCCAGCAGCGTAGGAATGGGGCGGGGACTGTTTTTT
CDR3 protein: CASSVGMGRGLFF

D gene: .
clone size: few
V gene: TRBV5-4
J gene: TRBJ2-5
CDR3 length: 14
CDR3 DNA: TGTGCCAGCACCACCAGGGGTTATCGGGAGACCCAGTACTTC
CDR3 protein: CASTTRGYRETQYF

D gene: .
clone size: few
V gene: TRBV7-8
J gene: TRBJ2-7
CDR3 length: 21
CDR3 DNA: TGTGCCAGCAGCTTAGAACCCCTCTGGACAGCGCTAAATCCCATATCCTACGAGCAGTACTTC
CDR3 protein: CASSLEPLWTALNPISYEQYF

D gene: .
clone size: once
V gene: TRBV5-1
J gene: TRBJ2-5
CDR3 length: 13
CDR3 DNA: TGCGCCAGCCGAGGATCAGGGATGGAGACCCAGTACTTC
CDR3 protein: CASRGSGMETQYF

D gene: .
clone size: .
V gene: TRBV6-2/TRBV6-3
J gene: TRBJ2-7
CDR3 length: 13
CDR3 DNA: TGTGCCAGCAGAGGACCGACAGCCTACGAGCAGTACTTC
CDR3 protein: CASRGPTAYEQYF

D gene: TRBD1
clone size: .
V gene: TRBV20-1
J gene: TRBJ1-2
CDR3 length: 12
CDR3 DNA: TGCAGTGCTAACAGGGGAGCGTATGGCTACACCTTC
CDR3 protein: CSANRGAYGYTF

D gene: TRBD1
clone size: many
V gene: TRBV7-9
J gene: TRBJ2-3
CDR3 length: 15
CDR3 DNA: TGTGCCAGCAGCTTTCGGGACAGTCGCACAGATACGCAGTATTTT
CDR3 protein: CASSFRDSRTDTQYF

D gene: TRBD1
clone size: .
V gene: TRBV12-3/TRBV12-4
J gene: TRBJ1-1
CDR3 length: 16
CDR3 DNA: TGTGCCAGCAGTCCATTAGGACAGGGCTGGGACACTGAAGCTTTCTTT
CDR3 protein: CASSPLGQGWDTEAFF

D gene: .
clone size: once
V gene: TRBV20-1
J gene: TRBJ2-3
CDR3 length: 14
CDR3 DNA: TGCAGTGCCCTCCACAGGGCAGGAGTTGATACGCAGTATTTT
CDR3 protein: CSALHRAGVDTQYF

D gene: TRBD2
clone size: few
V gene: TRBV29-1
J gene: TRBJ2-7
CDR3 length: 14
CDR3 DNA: TGCAGCGTTGCCGAGACGGGGACTAGTGGCGAGCAGTACTTC
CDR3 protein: CSVAETGTSGEQYF

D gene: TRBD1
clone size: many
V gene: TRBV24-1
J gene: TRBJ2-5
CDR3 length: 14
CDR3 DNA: TGTGCCACCAGTGATTGGGGACAGGGAGAGACCCAGTACTTC
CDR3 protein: CATSDWGQGETQYF

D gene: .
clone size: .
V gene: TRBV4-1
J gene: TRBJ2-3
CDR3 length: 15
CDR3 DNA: TGCGCCAGCAGCCAAGAAGGGGCGTACACAGATACGCAGTATTTT
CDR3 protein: CASSQEGAYTDTQYF

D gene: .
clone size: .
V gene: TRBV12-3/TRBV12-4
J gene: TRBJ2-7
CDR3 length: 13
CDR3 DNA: TGTGCCAGCAGGATTCGAGCAGGGGAAGAGCAGTACTTC
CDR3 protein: CASRIRAGEEQYF

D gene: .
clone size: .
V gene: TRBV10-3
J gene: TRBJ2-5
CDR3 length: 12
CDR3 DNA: TGTGCCGTGACGGGGGACCCCGAGACCCAGTACTTC
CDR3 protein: CAVTGDPETQYF